One and the same sample provided the 31 T cell receptor beta chains below, sequenced in a study of shared clonotypes between healthy human individuals. TCRdb's copy holds only in-frame clones and misses some; the assay was immunoSEQ multiplex PCR. The sample has a few million clones; around nine tenths are singletons. The sequenced sample was naive CD4+ T cells sorted from blood. Regarding subset: CD45RA+ positively selected. These receptors came from a man aged 18 to 29 in good health.

Notes on this clone: Other DNA sequences in the same sample also yield this CDR3. V gene TRBV30 combines with J gene TRBJ1-5; D gene uncertain. The V and J ends lost 0 bases and 2 bases respectively, with 8 bases between them. Per the germline V gene, CDR1 is GTSNPN and CDR2 is SVGIG (reference sequence). The CDR3 contains 14 residues. The CDR3 spells CAWSVRGGNQPQHF. For the CDR3, the DNA is TGTGCCTGGAGTGTACGGGGTGGCAATCAGCCCCAGCATTTT.

This clone was picked up one time. The chain uses TRBV6-6 and TRBJ2-3, with 8 bases matching TRBD2. This CDR3 has 15 amino acids. J was trimmed by 2 bases and V by 0 bases; bases with no gene match: 1. Germline V gene data show CDR1 as MNHNY and CDR2 as SVGAGI (reference sequence). The CDR3 loop is CASSYSRGVTDTQYF. The CDR3 nucleotides read TGTGCCAGCAGTTACTCGCGGGGGGTCACAGATACGCAGTATTTT.

The chain combines TRBV19 with TRBJ2-7; the match to TRBD1 covers 9 bases. Germline V gene sequence: CDR1 LNHDA, CDR2 SQIVND (reference sequence). The CDR3 extends over 15 amino acids. The V gene end was trimmed by 4 bases and the J gene end by 5 bases; junction bases not matched to a gene: 9. Here the CDR3 DNA reads TGTGCCAGTAGTAGATCCCGAGGACAGGGGAACGAGCAGTACTTC. Its protein is CASSRSRGQGNEQYF.

Points on this clone: This sample includes further DNA sequences coding for the same CDR3. The chain has TRBV7-9 and TRBJ1-2, with D perhaps TRBD1 (5 bases). Per the germline V gene, CDR1 is SEHNR and CDR2 is FQNEAQ (reference sequence). V shed 3 bases and J shed 10 bases, with 15 bases lying between them. The CDR3 runs 13 residues. CDR3 sequence reads: CASSLGGIVFYTF. The DNA of the CDR3 is TGTGCCAGCAGCTTGGGGGGTATAGTCTTCTACACCTTC.

J is TRBJ2-5 and V is TRBV28; no clear D. The CDR3 extends over 11 amino acids. V was trimmed by 5 bases and J by 3 bases, leaving 4 bases between them. From germline, CDR1 is MDHEN and CDR2 SYDVKM. CDR3 sequence: CASSTKETQYF. The CDR3, as DNA: TGTGCCAGCAGTACCAAAGAGACCCAGTACTTC.

The chain has TRBV18 and TRBJ1-1; 7 nucleotides align to TRBD1. Trimming cost V 3 bases and J 0 bases; bases outside gene matches: 7. Germline values: CDR1 KGHSH, CDR2 LQKENI. The CDR3 length is 16 residues. The CDR3 nucleotides read TGTGCCAGCTCACCCTATGAAGACAGGGTGAACACTGAAGCTTTCTTT. It is translated as CASSPYEDRVNTEAFF.

The chain carries TRBV28 and TRBJ2-3; D remains ambiguous. The germline V gene has CDR1 MDHEN and CDR2 SYDVKM. The V end was cut by 3 bases, the J end by 0 bases, with 13 bases between. The CDR3 length is 16 residues. The CDR3 nucleotides read TGTGCCAGCAGTTTTTTAAAGACTCTGAGCACAGATACGCAGTATTTT. This gives the protein CASSFLKTLSTDTQYF. The full variable domain, its missing parts supplied by reference TRBV28 and TRBJ2-3, is DVKVTQSSRYLVKRTGEKVFLECVQDMDHENMFWYRQDPGLGLRLIYFSYDVKMKEKGDIPEGYSVSREKKERFSLILESASTNQTSMYLCASSFLKTLSTDTQYFGPGTRLTVL.

As concerns this clone: The same CDR3 also results from other DNA sequences found in this sample. The chain couples TRBV10-3 to TRBJ2-5; 8 bases align to TRBD2. Germline lookup yields CDR1 ENHRY and CDR2 SYGVKD. Trimming removed 2 bases from V and 3 bases from J; junction bases left unmatched: 2. The CDR3 is 14 residues long. The CDR3 bases are TGTGCCATCAGTGAGGCGGGGGGCAAAGAGACCCAGTACTTC. This translates into CAISEAGGKETQYF.

This clone was detected a few times. CDR3 sequence: CAISDSGGGQPQHF. The CDR3 DNA sequence: TGTGCCATCAGTGATTCGGGGGGTGGACAGCCCCAGCATTTT. The chain combines TRBV10-3 with TRBJ1-5; maybe TRBD1 (5 bases). The CDR3 is 14 residues long. CDR1 and CDR2 (germline): ENHRY, SYGVKD. Trimming stripped 3 bases from V and 7 bases from J, with 13 bases between.

A remark on this clone: This sample includes further DNA sequences coding for the same CDR3. The chain links TRBV5-1 to TRBJ2-7; 9 nucleotides align to TRBD1. Trimming removed 4 bases from V and 1 base from J; junction bases left unmatched: 6. Germline CDR1 reads SGHRS; CDR2 reads YFSETQ. This CDR3 spans 15 amino acids. CDR3: CASSLVGQGSYEQYF. CDR3 bases: TGCGCCAGCAGCCTGGTGGGACAGGGTTCCTACGAGCAGTACTTC.

This clone was seen a handful of times. The V call is TRBV5-1, the J call TRBJ1-4; D not resolved. The CDR3 runs to 14 residues. Per the germline V gene, CDR1 is SGHRS and CDR2 is YFSETQ. Trimming removed 3 bases at V and 3 bases at J, with 9 bases between. The CDR3 sequence: CASSWSGSNEKLFF. The CDR3 DNA reads TGCGCCAGCAGCTGGTCGGGGTCTAATGAAAAACTGTTTTTT.

Written as DNA, the CDR3 is TGTGCCAGTAGTATAAGAGAAGGGCTTGGCTACACCTTC. This codes for CASSIREGLGYTF. This chain uses TRBV19 with TRBJ1-2; D unresolved. Germline V gene sequence: CDR1 LNHDA, CDR2 SQIVND (reference sequence). Between the trimmed V and J ends, which lost 2 bases and 7 bases, there was a span of 11 bases. CDR3 length equals 13 residues.

The CDR3 sequence: CASSKRTAPSYEQYF. The CDR3 coding sequence is TGTGCCAGCAGTAAGCGGACGGCCCCCTCCTACGAGCAGTACTTC. The rearrangement links TRBV27 to TRBJ2-7; the D gene is possibly TRBD2 (5 bases). The CDR3 sequence is 15 residues long. Trimming took 5 bases from V and 0 from J, leaving 14 bases between them. Germline CDR1 is MNHEY and CDR2 is SMNVEV (reference sequence).

This clone was counted a single time. The chain employs TRBV28 and TRBJ2-2; D gene ambiguous. Germline V gives CDR1 MDHEN, CDR2 SYDVKM. The germline V and J ends were trimmed by 5 bases and 1 base, with 8 bases remaining between them. This CDR3 is built from 14 residues. The CDR3 sequence is CASSTTGNTGELFF. The CDR3 DNA reads as TGTGCCAGCAGTACAACCGGGAACACCGGGGAGCTGTTTTTT.

The chain employs TRBV5-1 and TRBJ2-7; 11 bases align to TRBD1. Trimming cost V 1 base and J 6 bases; bases outside gene matches: 3. In germline, CDR1 is SGHRS, CDR2 YFSETQ. This CDR3 is 14 amino acids long. The CDR3 sequence is CASSLKGQGGEQYF. In DNA, the CDR3 is TGCGCCAGCAGCTTGAAGGGACAGGGGGGCGAGCAGTACTTC.

This chain connects TRBV7-2 to TRBJ2-2; D is unclear. Trimming took off 3 bases at V and 4 bases at J, with 9 bases between the two ends. Germline CDR1 is SGHTA and CDR2 is FQGNSA. The CDR3 totals 14 residues. The CDR3 sequence is CASSFDTSTGELFF. CDR3 nucleotides: TGTGCCAGCAGCTTTGACACCAGCACCGGGGAGCTGTTTTTT.

CDR3 residues: CASEGSAYGQYF. In nucleotides, the CDR3 is TGTGCCAGCGAGGGGAGTGCCTACGGGCAGTACTTC. The rearrangement joins TRBV28 to TRBJ2-5; tentatively, D is TRBD1 or TRBD2 (5 bases each). V lost 8 bases and J lost 11, with 18 bases in between. Germline CDR1 and CDR2: MDHEN and SYDVKM. This CDR3 comprises 12 residues.

V usage is TRBV10-3 and J usage is TRBJ2-2; 10 bases fit TRBD2. Per germline, CDR1 ENHRY and CDR2 SYGVKD. This CDR3 has 14 amino acids. With V trimmed by 11 bases and J by 6 bases, 9 bases remained unmatched. The CDR3 sequence: CALQSGRDAGELFF. The CDR3 DNA follows: TGTGCCCTGCAAAGCGGGAGGGACGCCGGGGAGCTGTTTTTT.

The count of this clone is one. The chain has TRBV30 and TRBJ1-4; 7 bases line up with TRBD1. The CDR3 contains 14 residues. Unmatched junction bases numbered 4, after V lost 0 bases and J lost 6 bases. Germline CDR1 GTSNPN, CDR2 SVGIG (reference sequence). CDR3 coding DNA: TGTGCCTGGAGTGTAGGAGGGGGCCATGAAAAACTGTTTTTT. Its translation is CAWSVGGGHEKLFF.

The chain links TRBV6-6 to TRBJ1-1; a possible D gene is TRBD1 (5 bases). The CDR3 contains 16 residues. Trimming took off 6 bases at V and 6 bases at J, with 23 bases between the two ends. The germline V gene has CDR1 MNHNY and CDR2 SVGAGI (reference sequence). CDR3 loop: CASSPTPGSVVAEAFF. The CDR3 region has the DNA TGTGCCAGCAGCCCTACCCCAGGGAGTGTTGTGGCTGAAGCTTTCTTT.

V and J are TRBV2 and TRBJ1-5; tentative D call: TRBD1 (6 bases). Trimming took off 8 bases at V and 4 bases at J, with 21 bases between the two ends. The CDR3 has 16 residues. Germline values: CDR1 SNHLY, CDR2 FYNNEI. CDR3 DNA sequence: TGTGCCAGCTCCCATCGACGGGGGCAGGTTAATCAGCCCCAGCATTTT. Translated, it gives CASSHRRGQVNQPQHF.

As DNA, the CDR3 is TGTGCCAGCAACGGACACGGGGATCAGCCCCAGCATTTT. Translated, it gives CASNGHGDQPQHF. The chain employs TRBV2 and TRBJ1-5; D might be TRBD1 (5 bases). CDR3 size: 13 residues. Germline-derived CDR1 and CDR2 are SNHLY and FYNNEI. Trimming left V 7 bases short and J 5 bases short, with 12 bases between.

As DNA, the CDR3 is TGTGCCAGCAGTTACTCGGGACGTCAAGCAGATACGCAGTATTTT. Its protein is CASSYSGRQADTQYF. This rearrangement joins TRBV6-5 to TRBJ2-3; D might be TRBD1 or TRBD2, each matching 5 bases. CDR3 length: 15 residues. The V gene lost 0 bases and the J gene lost 4 bases, with 11 bases spanning the gap. Germline V gene data show CDR1 as MNHEY and CDR2 as SVGAGI.

About this clone itself: The same CDR3 is also encoded by other DNA sequences in this sample. The CDR3 reads CASSSGIYGYTF. The CDR3 DNA reads TGTGCCAGCAGTTCAGGGATCTATGGCTACACCTTC. This chain joins TRBV28 and TRBJ1-2, with D possibly matching TRBD1 (5 bases). The V gene lost 4 bases and the J gene lost 4 bases, with 7 bases spanning the gap. Germline loops: CDR1 MDHEN, CDR2 SYDVKM. CDR3 length: 12 residues.

This CDR3 reads CASSRTWEQYF. Here the CDR3 DNA reads TGTGCCAGCTCACGAACATGGGAGCAGTACTTC. The J gene is TRBJ2-7, the V gene TRBV18, with D hard to call. The CDR3 totals 11 residues. Germline-derived CDR1 and CDR2 are KGHSH and LQKENI. V lost 4 bases and J lost 7, with 8 bases in between.

This clone was found a few times. The chain uses TRBV19 and TRBJ1-5, with D possibly being TRBD1 (5 bases). Germline V gene sequence: CDR1 LNHDA, CDR2 SQIVND (reference sequence). CDR3 length: 12 residues. V was pared by 2 bases and J by 12 bases, with 11 bases between. CDR3 residues: CASSISGRLQHF. DNA of the CDR3: TGTGCCAGTAGTATATCAGGGAGGCTCCAGCATTTT. Filled out from reference TRBV19 and TRBJ1-5, the complete variable domain reads DGGITQSPKYLFRKEGQNVTLSCEQNLNHDAMYWYRQDPGQGLRLIYYSQIVNDFQKGDIAEGYSVSREKKESFPLTVTSAQKNPTAFYLCASSISGRLQHFGDGTRLSIL.

The V gene is TRBV6-5, the J gene TRBJ2-7; 7 bases align to TRBD1. The CDR3 is made up of 13 amino acids. The germline CDR1 and CDR2 sequences are MNHEY and SVGAGI. V lost 5 bases to trimming and J lost 9 bases; unmatched junction nucleotides: 10. CDR3 sequence reads: CASSLQQGIGQYF. DNA for the CDR3: TGTGCCAGCAGTCTTCAACAGGGGATCGGGCAGTACTTC.

The V call is TRBV7-6, the J call TRBJ1-3, with D unresolved. The CDR3 has 15 amino acids. Germline values: CDR1 SGHVS, CDR2 FNYEAQ. Trimming shortened V by 8 bases and J by 2 bases, and 16 bases separated the two germline ends. DNA for the CDR3: TGTGCCAGCGCTCAGAGGCCCTCGGCTGGAAACACCATATATTTT. It encodes CASAQRPSAGNTIYF. Full variable domain (outside the CDR3, taken from reference TRBV7-6 and TRBJ1-3): GAGVSQSPRYKVTKRGQDVALRCDPISGHVSLYWYRQALGQGPEFLTYFNYEAQQDKSGLPNDRFSAERPEGSISTLTIQRTEQRDSAMYRCASAQRPSAGNTIYFGEGSWLTVV.

The V call is TRBV19, the J call TRBJ1-6; D is unclear. The CDR3 consists of 15 residues. Trimming left V 10 bases short and J 0 bases short, with 13 bases between. Germline CDR1 and CDR2: LNHDA and SQIVND (reference sequence). DNA for the CDR3: TGTGCCACCGTTAACCCGAGCTCCTATAATTCACCCCTCCACTTT. Encoded protein: CATVNPSSYNSPLHF.

Only one count was recorded for this clone. This chain joins TRBV18 and TRBJ1-4; 8 bases fit TRBD1. V was pared by 5 bases and J by 2 bases, with 13 bases of the junction left unmatched. The CDR3 has 18 amino acids. Germline CDR1 is KGHSH and CDR2 is LQKENI. CDR3 loop: CASSTAGTGWSTNEKLFF. CDR3 in DNA: TGTGCCAGCTCAACTGCCGGGACAGGTTGGTCGACTAATGAAAAACTGTTTTTT. The entire variable domain, with the rest obtained from reference TRBV18 and TRBJ1-4, is as follows: NAGVMQNPRHLVRRRGQEARLRCSPMKGHSHVYWYRQLPEEGLKFMVYLQKENIIDESGMPKERFSAEFPKEGPSILRIQQVVRGDSAAYFCASSTAGTGWSTNEKLFFGSGTQLSVL.

This clone is a singleton in its sample. The chain is built from TRBV21-1 and TRBJ2-4; TRBD1 is the table's D call, not checked against the DNA. TRBV21-1 constitutes a pseudogene. The CDR3 extends over 15 amino acids. Here the CDR3 reads CASSKEPHSWYIQYF. The CDR3 DNA follows: TGTGCCAGCAGCAAAGAGCCCCACAGCTGGTACATTCAGTACTTC.